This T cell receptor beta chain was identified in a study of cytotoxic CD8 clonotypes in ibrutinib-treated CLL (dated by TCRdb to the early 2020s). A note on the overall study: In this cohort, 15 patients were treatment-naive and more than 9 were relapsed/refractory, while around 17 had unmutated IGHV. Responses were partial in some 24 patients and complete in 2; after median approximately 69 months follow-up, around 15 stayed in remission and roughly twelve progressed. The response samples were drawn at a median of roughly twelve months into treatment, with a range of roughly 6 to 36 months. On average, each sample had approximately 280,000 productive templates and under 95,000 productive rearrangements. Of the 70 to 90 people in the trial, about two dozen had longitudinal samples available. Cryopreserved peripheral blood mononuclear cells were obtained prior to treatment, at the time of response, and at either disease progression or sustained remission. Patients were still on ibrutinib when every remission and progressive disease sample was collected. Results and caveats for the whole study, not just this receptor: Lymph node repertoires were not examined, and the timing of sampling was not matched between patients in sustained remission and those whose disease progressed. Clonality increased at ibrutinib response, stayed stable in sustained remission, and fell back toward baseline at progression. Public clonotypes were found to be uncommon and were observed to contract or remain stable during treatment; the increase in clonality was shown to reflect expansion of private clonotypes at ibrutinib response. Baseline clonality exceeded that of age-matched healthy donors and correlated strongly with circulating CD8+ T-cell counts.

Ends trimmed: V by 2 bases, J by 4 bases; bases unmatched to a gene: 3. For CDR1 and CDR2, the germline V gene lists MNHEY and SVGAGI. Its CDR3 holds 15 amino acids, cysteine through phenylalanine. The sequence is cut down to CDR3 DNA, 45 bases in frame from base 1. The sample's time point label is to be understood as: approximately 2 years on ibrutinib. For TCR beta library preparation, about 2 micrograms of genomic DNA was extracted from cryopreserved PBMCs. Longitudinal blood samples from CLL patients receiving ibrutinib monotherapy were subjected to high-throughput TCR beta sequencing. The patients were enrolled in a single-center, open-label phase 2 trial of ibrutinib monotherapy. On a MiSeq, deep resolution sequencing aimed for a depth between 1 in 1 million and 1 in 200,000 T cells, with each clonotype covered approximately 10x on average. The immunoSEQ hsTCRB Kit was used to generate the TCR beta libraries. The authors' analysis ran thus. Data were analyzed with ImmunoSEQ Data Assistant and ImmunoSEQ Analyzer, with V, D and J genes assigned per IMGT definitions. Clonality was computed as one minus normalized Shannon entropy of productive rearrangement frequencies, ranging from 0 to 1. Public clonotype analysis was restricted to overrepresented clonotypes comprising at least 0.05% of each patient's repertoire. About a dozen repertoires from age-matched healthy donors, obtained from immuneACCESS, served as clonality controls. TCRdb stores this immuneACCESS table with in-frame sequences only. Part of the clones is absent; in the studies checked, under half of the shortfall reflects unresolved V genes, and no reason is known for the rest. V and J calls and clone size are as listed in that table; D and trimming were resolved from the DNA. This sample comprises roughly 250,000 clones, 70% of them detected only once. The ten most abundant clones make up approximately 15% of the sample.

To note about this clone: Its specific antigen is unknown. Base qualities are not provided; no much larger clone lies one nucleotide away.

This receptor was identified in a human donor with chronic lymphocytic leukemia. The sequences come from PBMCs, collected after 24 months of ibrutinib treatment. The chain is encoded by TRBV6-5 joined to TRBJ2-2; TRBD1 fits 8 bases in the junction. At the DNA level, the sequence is TGTGCCAGCAGTTACGGGACAGGTCTCACCGGGGAGCTGTTTTTT. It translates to CASSYGTGLTGELFF.